This T cell receptor (beta chain) was observed in a study of cytomegalovirus exposure and HLA in healthy donors. CDR1 and CDR2 (germline): GTSNPN, SVGIG (reference sequence). The CDR3 contains 15 residues. The ends lost 2 bases at V and 3 bases at J; junction bases unmatched: 7. The PCR employed 60 Vbeta primers together with 13 Jbeta primers. The repertoire was sequenced with immunoSEQ multiplex PCR; TCRdb's copy has only in-frame clones and lacks some. Among 170,000 or so clones listed, 70% to 80% were seen once. This receptor was identified in a woman aged 30 to 39 in good health and CMV-seropositive. The gene calls are TRBV30 and TRBJ1-5, with TRBD1 matching 7 bases. The source material was PBMCs. The CDR3 DNA is TGTGCCTGGAGTCTTGGGACAGACCTCAATCAGCCCCAGCATTTT. Protein sequence: CAWSLGTDLNQPQHF.